This record concerns one T cell receptor (beta chain) sequence. Which antigen it targets is not known. Base qualities are not at hand, and no much larger clone is one base apart. For the CD8 naive samples, CD45RO-negative cells were positively selected for CCR7, yielding a CD45RA+CCR7+ population from which TemRA cells were excluded. The donors were healthy, HIV-negative adults who had no recently reported acute infections or vaccinations. All donors were Caucasian adults living in Nashville, Tennessee, USA. After blood collection by leukapheresis, PBMCs were isolated using Ficoll-Histopaque density gradient centrifugation and then cryopreserved in the vapor phase of liquid nitrogen. Analytical flow cytometry was used to check the purity and quantity of each magnetically sorted T cell population. From each sorted fraction, genomic DNA was isolated and quantified by UV absorbance on a Nanodrop 2000c.

V drops 5 bases and J drops 3 bases, leaving 19 bases in between. CDR3 length: 17 amino acids, cysteine to phenylalanine. The entry retains the CDR3 DNA only, 51 bases that are in frame from base 1. Sequences SGHVS (CDR1) and FNYEAQ (CDR2) are obtained from the germline V gene. These data originate in a study of shared clonotypes between healthy human individuals (dated by TCRdb to 2018 to 2021). A note on the overall study: The cohort comprised a couple of women and a few men aged 18 to 49 years. To estimate repertoire size and how much clonotypes are shared between individuals, the study performed deep sequencing of blood TCR repertoires from a few healthy adults. To increase sequencing depth and limit assay-specific biases, TCR repertoire library preparation and sequencing were carried out by different laboratories using diverse techniques. Leukapheresis yielded between about 0.9 and 10 billion PBMCs per donor. Per donor, three plates each were used for CD4 naive and CD4 memory, two for CD8 naive, and one for CD8 memory. The full study reports these points: Higher generation probabilities were observed for clonotypes shared by all four sorted-subset donors than for non-shared clonotypes. Pairwise subsampling led to the expectation that sequencing depth would affect the degree of clonotype sharing among donors. Only blood was sampled, and tissue TCR repertoires likely differ from those in blood. Because the study included only a small number of donors, the genetic and exposure-history diversity represented was limited. Rarefaction of sorted-subset datasets indicated incomplete sequencing despite the large sequencing depth. Sharing across several donors was observed for around 5% of naive CD4, under 4% of naive CD8, about 2.3% of memory CD4, and about 0.4% of memory CD8 clonotypes. Naive subsets generally had larger estimated clonotype richness than memory subsets.

TCR CDR3 regions were amplified from genomic DNA by multiplex PCR using the deep immunoSEQ assay. For each cell subset, the extracted genomic DNA was distributed evenly across all wells of several immunoSEQ 96-well plates, and each plate served as one replicate. For sorted subsets, approximately 210 ng genomic DNA, equal to approximately 30,000 T cell genomes, was loaded into each replicate PCR. Purified libraries were measured with a Qubit 3.0 fluorometer, size-checked on a Bioanalyzer 2100, and measured again with the KAPA Library Quantification kit. Every immunoSEQ 96-well plate was sequenced on a dedicated single-read 150-cycle Illumina NextSeq 550 flow cell. Regarding the original processing steps: Because the immunoSEQ output included only junctional sequences and no quality scores, the filtering could not be the same as the filtering used for full-length reads. To assign V/J genes and CDR3, sequences were annotated against IMGT germline references using PyIR, a Python wrapper for IgBLAST v1.9. Reads were filtered out if the reads had weak V/J assignments (E-value above 1e-6), no CDR3, stop codons, out-of-frame junctions, or ambiguous translated residues. A V3J clonotype was defined by an identical inferred V gene, J gene, and CDR3 amino acid sequence. Percentage overlap between repertoires was calculated by dividing the number of shared unique clonotypes by the size of the smaller repertoire. Repertoire richness was assessed with RTK rarefaction, the Chao1 estimator, and Recon v2.1 estimates of unobserved clonotypes. OLGA was used to compute generation probabilities for all TCRbeta clonotypes that the gDNA method yielded from a handful of donors. Entries here come from immuneACCESS through TCRdb and include only in-frame sequences with V and J called. Some clones fail to appear in such tables; in the studies checked, an unresolved V gene covers under half of the shortfall, and the cause of the remainder is unknown. V, J and clone size are taken as reported in that table, and D and trimming were inferred from the DNA itself. Counted in this sample were fewer than 1 million clones; roughly 96% of them appeared once. About 0.21% of the sample belongs to the ten largest clones.

The source of this sequence is a man aged 25 to 40 in good health. The rearrangement joined TRBV7-6 to TRBJ2-2; the D gene identity is not certain. The sample was naive CD8+ T cells sorted from blood. Reading the label with the study, this specimen's cell subset or site is: CD45RA+CCR7+. The CDR3 corresponds to CASSNRPARAHTGELFF. The DNA sequence follows: TGTGCCAGCAGCAATCGCCCGGCGAGAGCCCACACCGGGGAGCTGTTTTTT.